A single T cell receptor beta chain is shown here with its context. The junction had 6 bases not matched to a gene; V was cut back by 2 bases and J by 5 bases. Germline CDR1 reads MNHEY; CDR2 reads SVGAGI. The CDR3 covers 15 residues. The data derive from a study of OX40 agonist ivuxolimab in advanced cancers. TCRdb's copy holds only in-frame clones and misses some; the assay was immunoSEQ multiplex PCR. Found here are tens of thousands of clones, around 87% of them singletons; the top ten hold roughly 10%. The chain has TRBV6-5 and TRBJ1-3; TRBD1 matches at 7 bases. The receptor was isolated from an adult with an advanced solid tumor such as melanoma, head and neck, liver or kidney cancer. This specimen was CD4+ or CD8+ T cells sorted from blood, taken in a trial of the OX40 agonist ivuxolimab. Here the CDR3 DNA reads TGTGCCAGCAGTTACCGCCGGGACAGCCGAAACACCATATATTTT. Protein: CASSYRRDSRNTIYF.